The clone carrying this T cell receptor beta chain showed up just a few times. The target antigen is unknown. The sample originates from a study of CD8 T cells in ankylosing spondylitis. Study results and caveats: Seemingly distinctive of ankylosing spondylitis blood was a TCR beta motif formed by eight highly homologous variants.

Germline V gene data show CDR1 as KGHSH and CDR2 as LQKENI. The CDR3 contains 14 residues. V was cut by 2 bases and J by 4 bases, with 12 bases left in between. TCRdb re-called the 5' RACE reads through MiXCR, storing one row per CDR3 protein. The repertoire holds approximately 400,000 distinct CDR3 sequences, with roughly 26% as singletons. The sample comprised blood, either unsorted or a sorted T cell fraction (not recorded which). V is TRBV18 and J is TRBJ2-7, with D possibly being TRBD1 or TRBD2 (5 bases each). The origin of this receptor is a male donor with ankylosing spondylitis. The CDR3 region is CASSPVRDGYEQYF. For the CDR3, the DNA is TGTGCCAGCTCACCAGTCAGGGACGGGTACGAGCAGTACTTC.